The T cell receptor beta chain under discussion was sequenced for a study of CD8+ T cells in alopecia areata. Notes on the study in general: The study found tofacitinib significantly decreased scalp clonality and expanded CD8+ clones among the top 100.

With 0 bases removed from V and 6 bases from J, the gap between germline ends came to 9 bases. The CDR3 extends over 14 amino acids. CDR1 is ENHRY, CDR2 SYGVKD, per germline. RNA was extracted and reverse transcribed into cDNA as the sequencing template. Some clones are missing from TCRdb's copy, which holds only in-frame ones; the method was immunoSEQ multiplex PCR. This table holds roughly 190,000 clones, approximately 61% found once. Only a few counts were recorded for this clone. What it binds is unknown. Stated treatment: oral pan-JAK inhibitor, 5-10 mg twice daily. The source was CD4+ T cells sorted from blood, collected at week 24, from a patient treated with tofacitinib. This sequence joins TRBV10-3 and TRBJ2-1; no reliable D call. This clonotype originated in a human donor with alopecia areata. The CDR3 protein is CAISESQVPNEQFF. The CDR3 nucleotides are TGTGCCATCAGTGAGTCTCAGGTCCCCAATGAGCAGTTCTTC.